Sequencing of this T cell receptor (beta chain) was carried out in a study of T cell changes during pregnancy in multiple sclerosis. TCRdb's copy holds only in-frame clones and misses some; the assay was immunoSEQ multiplex PCR. In the table there are about 49,000 clones, roughly 92% of which are singletons. The CDR3 spans 15 residues. V trimming: 4 bases; J trimming: 5 bases; junction bases outside the gene matches: 2. In germline, CDR1 is LGHNA, CDR2 YNFKEQ. This clone was observed a single time. The chain couples TRBV4-2 to TRBJ2-1; 13 positions match TRBD2. The sample was CD4+ T cells from peripheral blood mononuclear cells, taken in the second trimester of pregnancy. The receptor was isolated from a female donor in good health, enrolled as a control in a pregnancy study. The CDR3 DNA follows: TGTGCCAGCAGCCTCGGGACTAGCGGGGACAATGAGCAGTTCTTC. This translates into CASSLGTSGDNEQFF.